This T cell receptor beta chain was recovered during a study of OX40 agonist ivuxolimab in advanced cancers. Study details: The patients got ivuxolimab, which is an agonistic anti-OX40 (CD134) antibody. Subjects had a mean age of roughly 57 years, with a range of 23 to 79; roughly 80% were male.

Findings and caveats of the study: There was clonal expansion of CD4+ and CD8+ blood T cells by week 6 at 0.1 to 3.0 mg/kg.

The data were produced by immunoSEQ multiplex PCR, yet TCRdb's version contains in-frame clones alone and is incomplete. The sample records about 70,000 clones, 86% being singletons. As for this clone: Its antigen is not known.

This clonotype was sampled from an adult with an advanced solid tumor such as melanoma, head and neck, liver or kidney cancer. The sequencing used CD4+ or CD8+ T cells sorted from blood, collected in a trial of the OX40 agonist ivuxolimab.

CDR3 protein: CAIGQGARTEAFF. DNA of the CDR3: TGTGCCATCGGACAGGGGGCACGGACTGAAGCTTTCTTT. The genes are TRBV10-3 and TRBJ1-1; TRBD1 aligns across 11 bases. The CDR3 spans 13 residues. Looked up from germline, CDR1 is ENHRY and CDR2 is SYGVKD. J lost 5 bases, V lost 8 bases, and 4 bases had no gene match.